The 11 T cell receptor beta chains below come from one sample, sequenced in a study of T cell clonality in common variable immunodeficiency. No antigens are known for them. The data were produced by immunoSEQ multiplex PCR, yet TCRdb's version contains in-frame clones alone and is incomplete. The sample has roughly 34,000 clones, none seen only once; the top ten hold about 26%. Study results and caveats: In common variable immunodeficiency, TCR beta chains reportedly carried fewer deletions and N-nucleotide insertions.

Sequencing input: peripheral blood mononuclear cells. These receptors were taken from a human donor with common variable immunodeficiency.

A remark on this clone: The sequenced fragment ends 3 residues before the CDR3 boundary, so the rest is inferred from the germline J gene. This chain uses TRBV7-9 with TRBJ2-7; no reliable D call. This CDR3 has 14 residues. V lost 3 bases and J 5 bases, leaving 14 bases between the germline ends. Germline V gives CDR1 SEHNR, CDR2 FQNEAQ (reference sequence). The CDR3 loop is CASSLKGFMDEQYF. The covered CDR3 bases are TGTGCCAGCAGCTTGAAGGGTTTTATGGACGAG.

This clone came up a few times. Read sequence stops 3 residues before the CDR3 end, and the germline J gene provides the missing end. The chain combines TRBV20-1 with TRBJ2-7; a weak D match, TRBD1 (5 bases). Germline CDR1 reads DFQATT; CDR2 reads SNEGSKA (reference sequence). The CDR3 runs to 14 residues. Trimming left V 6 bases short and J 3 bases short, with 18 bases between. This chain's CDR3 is CSAIRTGQGYEQYF. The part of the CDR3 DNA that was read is TGCAGTGCAATCCGCACGGGTCAGGGCTACGAG.

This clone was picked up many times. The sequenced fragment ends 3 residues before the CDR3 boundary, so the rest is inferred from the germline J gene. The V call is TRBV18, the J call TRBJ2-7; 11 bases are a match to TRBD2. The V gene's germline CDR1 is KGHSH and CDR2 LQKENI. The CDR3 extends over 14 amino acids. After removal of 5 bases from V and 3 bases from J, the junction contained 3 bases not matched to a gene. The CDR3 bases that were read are TGTGCCAGCTCATTTACTAGCGGGAGCTACGAG. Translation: CASSFTSGSYE. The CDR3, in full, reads CASSFTSGSYEQYF.

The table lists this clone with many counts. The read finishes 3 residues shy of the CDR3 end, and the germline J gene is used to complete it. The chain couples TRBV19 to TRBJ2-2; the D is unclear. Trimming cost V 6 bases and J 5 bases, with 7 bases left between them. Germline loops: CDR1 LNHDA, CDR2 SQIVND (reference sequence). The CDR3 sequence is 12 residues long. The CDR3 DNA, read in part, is TGTGCCAGTAGAGGTCAAACCGGGGAG. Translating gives CASRGQTGE. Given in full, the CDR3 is CASRGQTGELFF. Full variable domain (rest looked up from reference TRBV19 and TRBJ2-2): DGGITQSPKYLFRKEGQNVTLSCEQNLNHDAMYWYRQDPGQGLRLIYYSQIVNDFQKGDIAEGYSVSREKKESFPLTVTSAQKNPTAFYLCASRGQTGELFFGEGSRLTVL.

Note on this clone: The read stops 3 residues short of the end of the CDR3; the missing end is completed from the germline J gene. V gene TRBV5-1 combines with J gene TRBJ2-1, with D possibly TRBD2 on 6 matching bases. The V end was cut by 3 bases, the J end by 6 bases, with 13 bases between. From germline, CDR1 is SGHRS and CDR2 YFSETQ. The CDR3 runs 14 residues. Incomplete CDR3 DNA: TGCGCCAGCAGCTCAGGGACTCCTCCCAATGAG. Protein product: CASSSGTPPNE. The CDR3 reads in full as CASSSGTPPNEQFF.

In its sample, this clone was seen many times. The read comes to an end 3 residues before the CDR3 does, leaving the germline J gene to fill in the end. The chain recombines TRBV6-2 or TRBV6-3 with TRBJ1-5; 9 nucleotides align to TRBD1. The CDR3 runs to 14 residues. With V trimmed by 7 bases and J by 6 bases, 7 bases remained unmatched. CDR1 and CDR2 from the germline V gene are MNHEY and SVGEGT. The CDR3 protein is CASKPGQGSQPQHF. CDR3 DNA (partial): TGTGCCAGCAAACCGGGACAGGGTTCTCAGCCC.

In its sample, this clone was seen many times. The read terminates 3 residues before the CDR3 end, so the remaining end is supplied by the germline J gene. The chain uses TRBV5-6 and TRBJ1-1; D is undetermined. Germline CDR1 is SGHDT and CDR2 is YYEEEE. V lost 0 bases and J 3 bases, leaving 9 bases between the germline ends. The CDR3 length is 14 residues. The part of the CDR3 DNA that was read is TGTGCCAGCAGCTTGGTCGGGTCCCACACTGAA. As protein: CASSLVGSHTE. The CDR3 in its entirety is CASSLVGSHTEAFF.

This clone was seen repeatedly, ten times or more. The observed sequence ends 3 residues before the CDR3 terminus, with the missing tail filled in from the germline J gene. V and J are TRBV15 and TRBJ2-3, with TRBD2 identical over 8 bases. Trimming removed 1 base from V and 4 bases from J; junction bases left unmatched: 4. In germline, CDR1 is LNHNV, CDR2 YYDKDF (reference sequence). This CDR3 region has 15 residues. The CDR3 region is CATSRGSAGADTQYF. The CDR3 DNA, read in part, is TGTGCCACCAGCAGAGGGTCAGCGGGGGCAGATACG. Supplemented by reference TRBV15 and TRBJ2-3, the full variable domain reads DAMVIQNPRYQVTQFGKPVTLSCSQTLNHNVMYWYQQKSSQAPKLLFHYYDKDFNNEADTPDNFQSRRPNTSFCFLDIRSPGLGDTAMYLCATSRGSAGADTQYFGPGTRLTVL.

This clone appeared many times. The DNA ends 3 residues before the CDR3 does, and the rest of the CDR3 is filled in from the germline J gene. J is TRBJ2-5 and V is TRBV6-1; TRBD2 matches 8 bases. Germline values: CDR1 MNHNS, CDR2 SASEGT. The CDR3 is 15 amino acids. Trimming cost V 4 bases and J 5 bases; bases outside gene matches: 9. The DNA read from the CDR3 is TGTGCCAGCAGTGTCGGGGGGGGATTTGGGGAGACC. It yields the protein CASSVGGGFGET. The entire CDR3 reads CASSVGGGFGETQYF.

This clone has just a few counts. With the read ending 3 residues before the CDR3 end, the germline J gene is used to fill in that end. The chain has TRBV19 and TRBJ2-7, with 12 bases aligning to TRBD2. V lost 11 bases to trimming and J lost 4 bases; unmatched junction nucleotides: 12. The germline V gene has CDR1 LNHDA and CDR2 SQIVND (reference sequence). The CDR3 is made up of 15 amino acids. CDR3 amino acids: CASRLAGDPWYEQYF. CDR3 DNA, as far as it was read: TGTGCCTCGAGACTAGCGGGAGATCCCTGGTACGAG.

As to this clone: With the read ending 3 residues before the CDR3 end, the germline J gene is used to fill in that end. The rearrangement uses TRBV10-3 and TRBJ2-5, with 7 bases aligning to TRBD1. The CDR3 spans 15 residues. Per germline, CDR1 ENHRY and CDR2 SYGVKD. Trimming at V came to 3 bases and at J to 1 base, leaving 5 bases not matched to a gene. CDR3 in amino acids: CAISDYDRAQETQYF. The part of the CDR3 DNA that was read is TGTGCCATCAGTGACTACGACAGGGCCCAAGAGACC.